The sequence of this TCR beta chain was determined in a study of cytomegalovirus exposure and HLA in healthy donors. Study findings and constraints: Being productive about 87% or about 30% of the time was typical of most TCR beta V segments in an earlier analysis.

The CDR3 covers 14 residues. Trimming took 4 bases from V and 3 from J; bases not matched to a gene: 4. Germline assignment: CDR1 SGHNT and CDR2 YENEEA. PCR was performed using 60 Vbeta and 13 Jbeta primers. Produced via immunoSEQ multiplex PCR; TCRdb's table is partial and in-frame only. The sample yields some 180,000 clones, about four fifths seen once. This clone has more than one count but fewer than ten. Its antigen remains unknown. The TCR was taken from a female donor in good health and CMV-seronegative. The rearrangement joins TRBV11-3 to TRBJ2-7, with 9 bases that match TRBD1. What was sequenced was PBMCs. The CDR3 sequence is CASSSLTGGYEQYF. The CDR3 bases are TGTGCCAGCAGCTCATTGACAGGGGGCTACGAGCAGTACTTC.